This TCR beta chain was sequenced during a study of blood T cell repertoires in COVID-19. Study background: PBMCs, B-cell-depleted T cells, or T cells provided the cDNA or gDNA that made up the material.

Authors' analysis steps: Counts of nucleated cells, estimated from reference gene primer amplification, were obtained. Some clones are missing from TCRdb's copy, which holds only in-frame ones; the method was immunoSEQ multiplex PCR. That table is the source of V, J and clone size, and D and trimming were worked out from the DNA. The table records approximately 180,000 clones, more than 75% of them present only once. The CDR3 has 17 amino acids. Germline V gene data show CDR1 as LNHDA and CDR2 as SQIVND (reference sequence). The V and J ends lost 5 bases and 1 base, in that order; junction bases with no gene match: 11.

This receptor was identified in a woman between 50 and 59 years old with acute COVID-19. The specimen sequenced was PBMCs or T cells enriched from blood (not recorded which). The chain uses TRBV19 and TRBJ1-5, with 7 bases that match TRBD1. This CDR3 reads CASSALTGMGSNQPQHF. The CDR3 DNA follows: TGTGCCAGTAGTGCACTGACAGGGATGGGAAGCAATCAGCCCCAGCATTTT.